This entry is about one T cell receptor (beta chain). Antigen: not known. The data are from a study of T cell responses to AZD1222 COVID-19 vaccine. Findings of the study overall: Just six AZD1222 recipients tested seropositive at baseline. Nearly half of spike-specific TCRs reportedly target variant regions that are unmutated in the B.1.351 and B.1.1.7 variants.

The table came from immunoSEQ multiplex PCR; TCRdb's copy has only in-frame clones and leaves some out. The data show roughly 98,000 clones, around nine tenths seen once. Germline V gene lookup returns CDR1 SGDLS and CDR2 YYNGEE. This CDR3 comprises 17 residues. The V end lost 0 bases, the J end lost 0 bases, and 13 bases lay between the germline ends. V is TRBV9 and J is TRBJ1-3; a weak D match, TRBD1 (5 bases). The source was peripheral blood, collected on day 0 of AZD1222 vaccination. This TCR derives from an adult in good health. CDR3 DNA sequence: TGTGCCAGCAGCGTAGGAAGTGGCGGGGGCTCTGGAAACACCATATATTTT. Protein: CASSVGSGGGSGNTIYF.